This T cell receptor (beta chain) was observed in a study of T-cell reconstitution after alpha-beta-depleted transplantation in children. The library targeted TCRbeta and was prepared with unique molecular identifiers. A single record per CDR3 protein comes from TCRdb applying MiXCR to the PCR reads. Among around 410,000 distinct CDR3 sequences listed, roughly 11% were seen once. Trimming removed 3 bases at V and 3 bases at J, with 15 bases between. The length of the CDR3 is 15 residues. CDR1 is SGHDN and CDR2 is FVKESK in the germline V gene. This material consisted of PBMCs from the stem cell graft donor, taken from the stem cell graft. The sequence was collected from a human donor who donated a stem cell graft to a child with acute myeloid leukemia. The gene calls are TRBV14 and TRBJ2-7; D is possibly TRBD1 or TRBD2 (5 bases each). CDR3 sequence: CASSHSGLRFYEQYF. The CDR3 coding sequence is TGTGCCAGCAGCCATTCGGGGCTCCGTTTCTACGAGCAGTACTTC.